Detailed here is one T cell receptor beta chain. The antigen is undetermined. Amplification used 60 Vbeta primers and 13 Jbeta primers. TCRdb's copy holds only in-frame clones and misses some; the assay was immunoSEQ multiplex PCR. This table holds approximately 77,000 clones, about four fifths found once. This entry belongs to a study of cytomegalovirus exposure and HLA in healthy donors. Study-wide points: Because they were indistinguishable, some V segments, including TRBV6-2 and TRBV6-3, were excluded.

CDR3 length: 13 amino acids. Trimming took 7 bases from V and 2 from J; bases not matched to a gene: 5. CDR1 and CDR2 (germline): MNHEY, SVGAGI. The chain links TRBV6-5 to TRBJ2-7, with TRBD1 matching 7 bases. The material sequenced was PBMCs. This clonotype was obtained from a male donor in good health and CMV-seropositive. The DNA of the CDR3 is TGTGCCAGCACACAGACAGGGACCTACGAGCAGTACTTC. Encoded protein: CASTQTGTYEQYF.